The 26 T cell receptor beta chains given below trace back to one sample, sequenced in a study of B cell selection in AIRE deficiency. Method: immunoSEQ multiplex PCR; TCRdb's copy keeps in-frame clones and lacks some. Of tens of thousands of clones listed, nearly 98% are singletons. CD4+CD127+ cells were sorted as the conventional CD4 T cells. Sequencing used conventional CD4+ T cells sorted from PBMCs. The receptors stem from a human donor with AIRE deficiency.

This chain uses TRBV5-5 with TRBJ2-3, with 7 nucleotides matching TRBD2. The V segment lost 0 bases and the J segment 5 bases; nucleotides outside the gene matches: 9. There are 16 residues in the CDR3. Germline V gene sequence: CDR1 SGHKS, CDR2 YYEKEE (reference sequence). The CDR3 region has the DNA TGTGCCAGCAGCTTGGGGGCGGGAGCGACGAAAGATACGCAGTATTTT. Protein: CASSLGAGATKDTQYF.

The gene calls are TRBV29-1 and TRBJ1-2, with D unclear. With 5 bases removed from V and 6 bases from J, the gap between germline ends came to 10 bases. The CDR3 covers 11 residues. Per the germline V gene, CDR1 is SQVTM and CDR2 is ANQGSEA. The CDR3 nucleotides are TGCAGCGTTCGGTCGGTGGATGGCTACACCTTC. Protein: CSVRSVDGYTF.

The chain employs TRBV11-2 and TRBJ2-3; maybe TRBD2 (7 bases). The CDR3 extends over 16 amino acids. CDR1 and CDR2 (germline): SGHAT, FQNNGV. Trimming removed 1 base at V and 5 bases at J, with 16 bases between. The CDR3 loop reads CASSLVVGGGGDTQYF. The CDR3 bases are TGTGCCAGCAGCTTAGTTGTGGGAGGGGGGGGAGATACGCAGTATTTT.

The V and J genes are TRBV30 and TRBJ2-5, with 8 bases lining up with TRBD1. The germline V gene encodes CDR1 GTSNPN and CDR2 SVGIG (reference sequence). The CDR3 is made up of 13 amino acids. V was clipped by 5 bases and J by 5 bases; unmatched bases: 7. CDR3 DNA sequence: TGTGCCTGGGGGCAGGGGGCAGGTGAGACCCAGTACTTC. This gives the protein CAWGQGAGETQYF.

The rearrangement links TRBV28 to TRBJ2-5; 11 bases line up with TRBD1. Germline V gene data show CDR1 as MDHEN and CDR2 as SYDVKM. V shed 6 bases and J 5 bases; nucleotides not matched to a gene: 2. CDR3 size: 13 residues. This CDR3 is CASRGQGVETQYF. CDR3 in DNA: TGTGCCAGCAGGGGACAGGGGGTTGAGACCCAGTACTTC.

This clone appeared once. The rearrangement joins TRBV7-8 to TRBJ1-4; no definite D call. The CDR3 consists of 14 residues. The germline V gene has CDR1 SGHVS and CDR2 FQNEAQ. Trimming took 3 bases from V and 0 from J, leaving 5 bases between them. CDR3 region: CASSLTTTNEKLFF. Written as DNA, the CDR3 is TGTGCCAGCAGCTTGACGACAACTAATGAAAAACTGTTTTTT.

This rearrangement joins TRBV5-1 to TRBJ2-1; 10 bases map to TRBD2. This CDR3 comprises 15 residues. The V and J ends lost 4 bases and 0 bases, in that order; junction bases with no gene match: 1. Germline V gene sequence: CDR1 SGHRS, CDR2 YFSETQ. The CDR3 region has the DNA TGCGCCAGCAGCCCTAGCGGGAGCTCCTACAATGAGCAGTTCTTC. Amino acid sequence: CASSPSGSSYNEQFF.

V usage is TRBV27 and J usage is TRBJ2-3; 12 bases are a match to TRBD2. The V gene end was trimmed by 4 bases and the J gene end by 6 bases; junction bases not matched to a gene: 8. The germline CDR1 and CDR2 sequences are MNHEY and SMNVEV (reference sequence). There are 16 residues in the CDR3. The CDR3 loop is CASSSGLAGIRDTQYF. The CDR3 DNA reads TGTGCCAGCAGTTCCGGACTAGCGGGGATCAGGGATACGCAGTATTTT.

The V call is TRBV19, the J call TRBJ1-5; D unresolved. Germline V lookup: CDR1 LNHDA, CDR2 SQIVND (reference sequence). The germline V and J ends were trimmed by 7 bases and 3 bases, with 10 bases remaining between them. The CDR3 is made up of 13 amino acids. The CDR3 DNA is TGTGCCAGTACCCCAACCCCCAATCAGCCCCAGCATTTT. This codes for CASTPTPNQPQHF.

CDR3 loop: CASSLAQGPGVTQYF. The CDR3 bases are TGTGCCAGCAGCTTAGCGCAAGGCCCTGGGGTTACGCAGTATTTT. This chain links TRBV11-2 with TRBJ2-3, with D hard to call. The CDR3 runs to 15 residues. In germline, CDR1 is SGHAT, CDR2 FQNNGV. V dropped 1 base and J dropped 8 bases, with 16 bases sitting between them.

The chain employs TRBV18 and TRBJ2-3, with 9 bases identical to TRBD1. Germline assignment: CDR1 KGHSH and CDR2 LQKENI. This CDR3 is built from 15 residues. With V trimmed by 6 bases and J by 3 bases, 7 bases remained unmatched. CDR3 protein: CASSATGGITDTQYF. In DNA, the CDR3 is TGTGCCAGCTCCGCTACAGGGGGCATAACAGATACGCAGTATTTT.

The chain couples TRBV5-1 to TRBJ1-3, with TRBD1 matching 7 bases. The junction had 3 bases not matched to a gene; V was cut back by 5 bases and J by 1 base. Per germline, CDR1 SGHRS and CDR2 YFSETQ. The CDR3 totals 14 residues. The CDR3 sequence is CASSPDRSGNTIYF. The CDR3 DNA follows: TGCGCCAGCAGTCCGGACAGGTCTGGAAACACCATATATTTT.

The V call is TRBV6-6, the J call TRBJ1-2, with D hard to call. The CDR3 is 12 amino acids. Germline V gene lookup returns CDR1 MNHNY and CDR2 SVGAGI (reference sequence). V was shortened by 5 bases and J by 2 bases, with 6 bases between the two germline ends. The CDR3, as DNA: TGTGCCAGCAGTGGGTGGAACTATGGCTACACCTTC. This encodes CASSGWNYGYTF.

The chain recombines TRBV28 with TRBJ2-2; 12 nucleotides align to TRBD2. V lost 4 bases, J lost 8 bases, and 17 bases stayed unmatched. CDR1 is MDHEN, CDR2 SYDVKM, per germline. There are 19 residues in the CDR3. CDR3 protein: CASSSRQDRLAGVAGELFF. Here the CDR3 DNA reads TGTGCCAGCAGTTCACGACAGGACCGACTAGCGGGAGTCGCTGGGGAGCTGTTTTTT.

The chain combines TRBV5-8 with TRBJ1-1; tentative D call: TRBD1 (6 bases). V lost 4 bases to trimming and J lost 5 bases, with 24 bases between them. Germline values: CDR1 SGHTS, CDR2 YDEGEE. CDR3 length equals 17 residues. CDR3 amino acids: CASSPILSRGLGTEAFF. CDR3 nucleotides: TGTGCCAGCAGCCCAATCCTCTCTCGGGGGCTAGGTACTGAAGCTTTCTTT.

CDR3 sequence (DNA): TGTGCCTGGGGGGCCTTAGGGCTTAATTCACCCCTCCACTTT. Residues: CAWGALGLNSPLHF. The gene calls are TRBV30 and TRBJ1-6; D may be TRBD1 (5 bases). V was pared by 5 bases and J by 6 bases, with 14 bases between. The germline V gene encodes CDR1 GTSNPN and CDR2 SVGIG (reference sequence). The CDR3 loop spans 14 amino acids.

The genes are TRBV5-4 and TRBJ2-3; D may be TRBD2 (6 bases). Germline V gives CDR1 SGHNT, CDR2 YYREEE (reference sequence). This CDR3 is 13 amino acids long. Trimming removed 0 bases from V and 4 bases from J, with 6 bases in between. The CDR3 protein is CASSLAGADTQYF. The CDR3, as DNA: TGTGCCAGCAGCTTGGCGGGAGCAGATACGCAGTATTTT.

This clone was seen just once. The V call is TRBV28, the J call TRBJ1-1, with TRBD1 matching over 8 bases. The length of the CDR3 is 13 residues. V dropped 2 bases and J dropped 11; count of bases not matched to a gene: 7. The V gene's germline CDR1 is MDHEN and CDR2 SYDVKM. The CDR3 region has the DNA TGTGCCAGCAGTTTAACGCCAGGGGGCAGGGCTTTCTTT. Translating gives CASSLTPGGRAFF. Supplemented by reference TRBV28 and TRBJ1-1, the full variable domain reads DVKVTQSSRYLVKRTGEKVFLECVQDMDHENMFWYRQDPGLGLRLIYFSYDVKMKEKGDIPEGYSVSREKKERFSLILESASTNQTSMYLCASSLTPGGRAFFGQGTRLTVV.

The chain is built from TRBV27 and TRBJ2-5; possible D gene TRBD2, 5 bases. The J call is doubtful: the DNA matches TRBJ2-7 better. The CDR3 spans 15 residues. From germline, CDR1 is MNHEY and CDR2 SMNVEV (reference sequence). The CDR3 DNA is TGTGCCAGCAGTTTCTTAGGCGGGTCCTCCTACGAGCAGTACTTC. The encoded protein is CASSFLGGSSYEQYF.

The chain carries TRBV27 and TRBJ1-1, with unresolved D. Germline loops: CDR1 MNHEY, CDR2 SMNVEV (reference sequence). There are 15 residues in the CDR3. The V end was cut by 5 bases, the J end by 0 bases, with 13 bases between. CDR3 sequence: CASSRQRGMNTEAFF. CDR3 DNA: TGTGCCAGCAGTCGGCAGAGAGGCATGAACACTGAAGCTTTCTTT.

This chain connects TRBV10-3 to TRBJ2-3; D not certain. The germline CDR1 and CDR2 sequences are ENHRY and SYGVKD. V dropped 0 bases and J dropped 1 base, with 8 bases sitting between them. CDR3 size: 15 residues. The CDR3 nucleotides read TGTGCCATCAGTGAGTCGGGGAAGGGCACAGATACGCAGTATTTT. Translated: CAISESGKGTDTQYF.

This chain connects TRBV7-9 to TRBJ1-4; D is ambiguous. There are 14 residues in the CDR3. V lost 2 bases and J 4 bases, leaving 8 bases between the germline ends. CDR1 and CDR2 (germline): SEHNR, FQNEAQ (reference sequence). The CDR3 nucleotides read TGTGCCAGCAGCTTAAGGGAAGTTAATGAAAAACTGTTTTTT. Translating it yields CASSLREVNEKLFF.

This clone showed up just once. The chain uses TRBV4-3 and TRBJ2-4, with 14 nucleotides matching TRBD2. The trim removed 0 bases at V and 7 bases at J, leaving 11 bases unmatched. Per the germline V gene, CDR1 is LGHNA and CDR2 is YSLEER. This CDR3 has 19 residues. The DNA for the CDR3 is TGCGCCAGCAGCCAAGATGGGACTAGCGGGGGCTTTTTGGGGAACATTCAGTACTTC. It encodes CASSQDGTSGGFLGNIQYF.

This rearrangement joins TRBV7-9 to TRBJ1-2; D gene unclear. The V gene's germline CDR1 is SEHNR and CDR2 FQNEAQ (reference sequence). V was shortened by 3 bases and J by 1 base, with 9 bases between the two germline ends. CDR3 length equals 14 residues. The DNA for the CDR3 is TGTGCCAGCAGCTTCGGGCACCTTAACTATGGCTACACCTTC. Residues: CASSFGHLNYGYTF.

Points on this clone: One end of the junction varies from germline; a read error may be responsible. The CDR3 DNA reads TGTGCCAGCAGTTTAGGTTCAGTTAGCGGCCCGCATTTT. Encoded protein: CASSLGSVSGPHF. J is TRBJ2-3 and V is TRBV28, with a tentative D call TRBD2 (6 bases). This CDR3 region has 13 residues. Per the germline V gene, CDR1 is MDHEN and CDR2 is SYDVKM. Filled out from reference TRBV28 and TRBJ2-3, the complete variable domain reads DVKVTQSSRYLVKRTGEKVFLECVQDMDHENMFWYRQDPGLGLRLIYFSYDVKMKEKGDIPEGYSVSREKKERFSLILESASTNQTSMYLCASSLGSVSGPHFGPGTRLTVL.

This clone was seen just once. The gene calls are TRBV28 and TRBJ1-2; TRBD1 matches 8 bases. The trim removed 6 bases at V and 4 bases at J, leaving 7 bases unmatched. The CDR3 extends over 14 amino acids. Germline V CDR1 and CDR2: MDHEN, SYDVKM. CDR3 in amino acids: CASRSGGTGYGYTF. As DNA, the CDR3 is TGTGCCAGCAGGTCAGGGGGCACGGGCTATGGCTACACCTTC.